This T cell receptor (beta chain) was identified in a study of identical twins. Trimming took 4 bases from V and 3 from J, leaving 16 bases between them. CDR1 is KGHSH and CDR2 is LQKENI in the germline V gene. The CDR3 sequence is 15 residues long. TCRdb re-analysed the 5' RACE reads in MiXCR, keeping a single row per CDR3 protein. This sample has fewer than 800,000 distinct CDR3 sequences, with roughly 7.1% found just once. Everyone who donated was a healthy Caucasian. The data also belong to a second study, concerning yellow fever vaccine responses in identical twins.

V gene TRBV18 combines with J gene TRBJ2-7; maybe TRBD1 (6 bases). Material for sequencing was PBMCs. The clonotype was recovered from a woman aged 18-29 years in good health. Written as DNA, the CDR3 is TGTGCCAGCTCACTAGGGGGAAGCGATCTCTACGAGCAGTACTTC. Translating it yields CASSLGGSDLYEQYF.